This TCR beta chain was obtained from a study of shared clonotypes between healthy human individuals. Germline CDR1 reads SGHVS; CDR2 reads FNYEAQ. With 1 base removed from V and 0 bases from J, the gap between germline ends came to 16 bases. The CDR3 has 17 residues. Per sorted-subset replicate PCR, input was approximately 0.2 ug DNA, representing tens of thousands of T cell genomes. Original processing notes: Owing to the provision of junction-only sequences devoid of quality scores by immunoSEQ, filtering differed. Measured with immunoSEQ multiplex PCR; TCRdb has only the in-frame clones, and not every one. The V and J calls and clone size come from that table; D and trimming were worked out from the DNA. Of about 2 million clones detected, about 95% appear once; the ten largest clones hold approximately 1.2%. Selected positively for CCR7 and CD45RO-negative, naive CD8 cells excluded terminally differentiated effector memory CD45RA+ cells.

The specimen was naive CD8+ T cells sorted from blood. The chain is built from TRBV7-6 and TRBJ2-7; the D gene is possibly TRBD2 (5 bases). The receptor comes from a man aged 18 to 35 in good health. The CDR3 nucleotides read TGTGCCAGCAGCTTAGAAGTCCTCAGGAGCGGCTCCTACGAGCAGTACTTC. This codes for CASSLEVLRSGSYEQYF.